These T cell receptor beta chains were read from a single sample in a study of shared clonotypes between healthy human individuals. Method: immunoSEQ multiplex PCR; TCRdb's copy keeps in-frame clones and lacks some. The sample has some 2.3 million clones; approximately 93% are singletons. The sequencing input was naive CD4+ T cells from PBMCs. These receptors were collected from a man aged 18 to 29 in good health. Some clones in this sample may be carry-over from other donors' samples. Each CDR3 is given without its conserved first and last residue. Fields, in order: V gene, D gene, J gene, CDR3 protein. D genes are given only for firm matches.

>TRBV7-6|TRBD2|TRBJ2-5
ASSLPFSGREEETQY
>TRBV10-3|-|TRBJ1-5
AISESIQSSNQPQH
>TRBV7-9|TRBD1|TRBJ1-1
ASSPRGQGRTEAF
>TRBV5-1|TRBD1|TRBJ2-1
ASSPRDRGRVEQF
>TRBV5-1|TRBD1|TRBJ1-2
ASSLGTGGFGYT
>TRBV4-2|-|TRBJ2-7
ASSQVRDEQY
>TRBV5-1|-|TRBJ2-1
ATQEGAHHNEQF
>TRBV27|-|TRBJ2-2
ASSLIQAGELF
>TRBV11-3|TRBD1|TRBJ2-7
ASSLGQGLEQY
>TRBV30|TRBD2|TRBJ2-1
AWSPGSGPADEQF
>TRBV7-9|-|TRBJ2-1
ASSPTGRGALRPYNEQF
>TRBV5-4|-|TRBJ2-6
ASSQMRPGTSGANVLT
>TRBV6-5|-|TRBJ2-7
ASSYSRSDSPYEQY
>TRBV7-9|TRBD2|TRBJ2-2
ASSGRGLAGTGELF
>TRBV4-3|-|TRBJ2-2
ASSQALFDAGELF
>TRBV2|TRBD1|TRBJ2-2
ASSVGTAHTGELF